The 31 T cell receptor beta chains in this list originate from one sample, sequenced in a study of STAT5B mutations in CD4+ large granular lymphocyte leukemia. TCRdb's copy holds only in-frame clones and misses some; the assay was immunoSEQ multiplex PCR. This table holds 37,000 or so clones, about 85% found once. Sequenced: CD4+ T cells from blood buffy coats. The receptors here all came from a human donor in good health.

This chain links TRBV28 with TRBJ2-7, with D perhaps assigned TRBD1 or TRBD2 (5 bases each). The germline gives CDR1 MDHEN, CDR2 SYDVKM. The CDR3 loop spans 15 amino acids. The V end was cut by 2 bases, the J end by 3 bases, with 14 bases between. The DNA of the CDR3 is TGTGCCAGCAGTTTACGGGGCAGGCTAATCTACGAGCAGTACTTC. As protein: CASSLRGRLIYEQYF.

J is TRBJ2-2 and V is TRBV7-2; possibly TRBD1 for D (6 bases). The CDR3 has 15 amino acids. Trimming stripped 4 bases from V and 2 bases from J, with 11 bases between. Germline CDR1 reads SGHTA; CDR2 reads FQGNSA. Here the CDR3 DNA reads TGTGCCAGCAGCTGGACAGCGGCCAACACCGGGGAGCTGTTTTTT. Its protein product is CASSWTAANTGELFF.

The sample holds a few counts of this clone. The chain combines TRBV2 with TRBJ1-1, with D unresolved. The CDR3 is 14 amino acids. Trimming took 6 bases from V and 2 from J, leaving 13 bases between them. Germline V gene sequence: CDR1 SNHLY, CDR2 FYNNEI. CDR3 residues: CASSYSVGNTEAFF. The CDR3 DNA sequence: TGTGCCAGCAGCTACTCCGTCGGAAACACTGAAGCTTTCTTT.

CDR3 sequence (DNA): TGTGCCAGCAGCTTAAGTATGACTAATGAAAAACTGTTTTTT. It is translated as CASSLSMTNEKLFF. The chain employs TRBV11-2 and TRBJ1-4, with D unresolved. The CDR3 sequence is 14 residues long. The germline V and J ends were trimmed by 2 bases and 2 bases, with 6 bases remaining between them. Germline V gene data show CDR1 as SGHAT and CDR2 as FQNNGV.

The V and J genes are TRBV10-3 and TRBJ1-2; TRBD1 matches at 7 bases. From germline, CDR1 is ENHRY and CDR2 SYGVKD. The CDR3 consists of 14 residues. The trim removed 1 base at V and 4 bases at J, leaving 3 bases unmatched. The CDR3 spells CAISELEGAYGYTF. The CDR3 DNA follows: TGTGCCATCAGTGAGTTGGAGGGGGCCTATGGCTACACCTTC.

The chain links TRBV4-3 to TRBJ2-7, with 11 bases identical to TRBD2. V dropped 3 bases and J dropped 6; count of bases not matched to a gene: 4. Germline V gives CDR1 LGHNA, CDR2 YSLEER. The CDR3 extends over 14 amino acids. The CDR3: CASSQGLAAREQYF. The CDR3 nucleotides read TGCGCCAGCAGCCAGGGACTAGCGGCACGCGAGCAGTACTTC.

The chain links TRBV20-1 to TRBJ1-1; D uncertain. The germline V gene has CDR1 DFQATT and CDR2 SNEGSKA (reference sequence). V lost 3 bases to trimming and J lost 4 bases, with 3 bases between them. The CDR3 totals 10 residues. The CDR3 nucleotides read TGCAGTGCTAGCGTCACTGAAGCTTTCTTT. This translates into CSASVTEAFF.

V is TRBV6-5 and J is TRBJ2-7, with TRBD1 as a possible D gene (6 bases). Germline V gene data show CDR1 as MNHEY and CDR2 as SVGAGI. Deletions cut 5 bases from V and 2 bases from J, with 16 bases between. This CDR3 is 15 amino acids long. CDR3 sequence reads: CASSPLGGDPYEQYF. DNA for the CDR3: TGTGCCAGCAGTCCACTAGGGGGAGACCCCTACGAGCAGTACTTC.

This clone was observed a handful of times. The V gene is TRBV6-5, the J gene TRBJ1-2; D is uncertain. This CDR3 has 13 residues. The germline V gene encodes CDR1 MNHEY and CDR2 SVGAGI. V lost 8 bases to trimming and J lost 8 bases, with 18 bases between them. CDR3 protein: CASASGRDKGYTF. The DNA of the CDR3 is TGTGCCAGCGCCAGCGGAAGGGATAAAGGCTACACCTTC.

The chain employs TRBV7-3 and TRBJ1-1; D gene unclear. Germline lookup yields CDR1 SGHTA and CDR2 FQGTGA. The ends were cut back, 2 bases at V and 1 base at J, with 5 bases in the middle. The CDR3 covers 13 residues. This chain's CDR3 is CASSLGRNTEAFF. The CDR3 DNA sequence: TGTGCCAGCAGCTTAGGGCGGAACACTGAAGCTTTCTTT.

The chain couples TRBV7-2 to TRBJ2-2, with D tentatively TRBD1 (7 bases). The V end was cut by 7 bases, the J end by 5 bases, with 17 bases between. Germline values: CDR1 SGHTA, CDR2 FQGNSA. The CDR3 covers 15 residues. The CDR3 loop is CASNYAGGGTGELFF. Here the CDR3 DNA reads TGTGCCAGCAACTACGCAGGGGGAGGAACCGGGGAGCTGTTTTTT.

The chain has TRBV5-3 and TRBJ2-1, with D possibly matching TRBD2 (6 bases). TRBV5-3 is treated as an ORF (open reading frame) with a function not yet certain. CDR3 length: 16 residues. Trimming took off 4 bases at V and 5 bases at J, with 19 bases between the two ends. The CDR3 DNA follows: TGTGCCAGAAGCCCGTGGGTAGCGGATGGCCACAATGAGCAGTTCTTC. Its translation is CARSPWVADGHNEQFF.

The chain links TRBV29-1 to TRBJ2-7; 12 bases are shared with TRBD1. CDR1 is SQVTM and CDR2 is ANQGSEA in the germline V gene. With 7 bases clipped from V and 0 bases from J, the junction kept 13 bases outside the gene matches. The CDR3 has 17 residues. The CDR3 here is CSGNGTGGGNRSYEQYF. The CDR3 DNA reads as TGCAGCGGCAACGGGACAGGGGGCGGGAATCGCTCCTACGAGCAGTACTTC.

The chain joins TRBV16 to TRBJ2-7; unclear D gene. Germline V gene data show CDR1 as KGHSY and CDR2 as FQNENV. This CDR3 has 11 amino acids. V lost 4 bases and J 6 bases, leaving 7 bases between the germline ends. CDR3 DNA sequence: TGTGCCAGCAGCCCTTCCCGCGAGCAGTACTTC. Its protein product is CASSPSREQYF.

The chain uses TRBV9 and TRBJ2-7, with 8 nucleotides matching TRBD1. V lost 5 bases and J lost 2; bases outside the gene matches: 12. Looked up from germline, CDR1 is SGDLS and CDR2 is YYNGEE. The CDR3 contains 16 residues. Here the CDR3 DNA reads TGTGCCAGCAGAATAGAAGGGGACAGGAACCCCTACGAGCAGTACTTC. It codes for CASRIEGDRNPYEQYF.

This chain uses TRBV19 with TRBJ2-7; D is perhaps TRBD1 (5 bases). There are 14 residues in the CDR3. V was cut by 10 bases and J by 2 bases, with 18 bases left in between. Germline loops: CDR1 LNHDA, CDR2 SQIVND (reference sequence). CDR3 in DNA: TGTGCCACTTCTAAGACAGCGAACGCCTACGAGCAGTACTTC. Protein product: CATSKTANAYEQYF.

Here the CDR3 DNA reads TGTGCCAGCAGCTTGCAGGGGGCGTCGGTAGAGCAGTACTTC. Residues: CASSLQGASVEQYF. The chain links TRBV5-4 to TRBJ2-7; the match to TRBD1 covers 8 bases. The CDR3 is made up of 14 amino acids. Per the germline V gene, CDR1 is SGHNT and CDR2 is YYREEE (reference sequence). With 1 base clipped from V and 7 bases from J, the junction kept 7 bases outside the gene matches.

The chain is built from TRBV6-1 and TRBJ1-6; a weak D match, TRBD1 (6 bases). Germline CDR1 is MNHNS and CDR2 is SASEGT. V dropped 6 bases and J dropped 7 bases, with 13 bases sitting between them. The CDR3 loop spans 14 amino acids. The CDR3 is CASSPTGGNSPLHF. The CDR3 DNA sequence: TGTGCCAGCAGCCCGACAGGAGGAAATTCACCCCTCCACTTT.

The rearrangement links TRBV12-2 to TRBJ1-5. TRBV12-2 is a documented pseudogene. The CDR3 is made up of 14 amino acids. This CDR3 reads CASRLSTGEQPQHF. The CDR3 nucleotides read TGTGCAAGTCGCTTATCGACTGGAGAGCAGCCCCAGCATTTT.

The chain carries TRBV7-9 and TRBJ2-2; 8 positions match TRBD2. The length of the CDR3 is 16 residues. The V gene end was trimmed by 1 base and the J gene end by 0 bases; junction bases not matched to a gene: 1. Germline V CDR1 and CDR2: SEHNR, FQNEAQ (reference sequence). Here the CDR3 reads CASSLVLAANTGELFF. The DNA of the CDR3 is TGTGCCAGCAGCTTAGTACTAGCGGCGAACACCGGGGAGCTGTTTTTT. The variable domain in full, with the rest retrieved from reference TRBV7-9 and TRBJ2-2, is DTGVSQNPRHKITKRGQNVTFRCDPISEHNRLYWYRQTLGQGPEFLTYFQNEAQLEKSRLLSDRFSAERPKGSFSTLEIQRTEQGDSAMYLCASSLVLAANTGELFFGEGSRLTVL.

This chain connects TRBV19 to TRBJ1-5; D remains ambiguous. The length of the CDR3 is 15 residues. V dropped 5 bases and J dropped 0 bases, with 11 bases sitting between them. Germline values: CDR1 LNHDA, CDR2 SQIVND (reference sequence). CDR3 loop: CASSEDGYSNQPQHF. In nucleotides, the CDR3 is TGTGCCAGTAGTGAGGACGGATATAGCAATCAGCCCCAGCATTTT.

V usage is TRBV2 and J usage is TRBJ2-7, with 9 bases identical to TRBD1. This CDR3 comprises 14 residues. J lost 6 bases, V lost 5 bases, and 8 bases had no gene match. Germline V gene sequence: CDR1 SNHLY, CDR2 FYNNEI. CDR3 amino acids: CASSPGTGSSEQYF. CDR3 coding DNA: TGTGCCAGCAGTCCCGGGACAGGGTCATCCGAGCAGTACTTC.

The chain is built from TRBV2 and TRBJ1-2, with D possibly being TRBD1 (6 bases). Trimming took off 5 bases at V and 4 bases at J, with 11 bases between the two ends. The CDR3 has 13 amino acids. Germline loops: CDR1 SNHLY, CDR2 FYNNEI. The CDR3 here is CASSRTDLYGYTF. CDR3 nucleotide sequence: TGTGCCAGCAGTAGGACAGACCTCTATGGCTACACCTTC.

The gene calls are TRBV5-4 and TRBJ2-2, with D possibly TRBD2 on 7 matching bases. CDR1 and CDR2 (germline): SGHNT, YYREEE (reference sequence). The CDR3 is made up of 16 amino acids. V lost 4 bases to trimming and J lost 6 bases, with 19 bases between them. CDR3 DNA sequence: TGTGCCAGCAGCCTGAGGGGGGGAATGGTTGCCGGGGAGCTGTTTTTT. Translating gives CASSLRGGMVAGELFF. Full variable domain (rest looked up from reference TRBV5-4 and TRBJ2-2): ETGVTQSPTHLIKTRGQQVTLRCSSQSGHNTVSWYQQALGQGPQFIFQYYREEENGRGNFPPRFSGLQFPNYSSELNVNALELDDSALYLCASSLRGGMVAGELFFGEGSRLTVL.

This clone was detected once. This chain connects TRBV28 to TRBJ1-5, with 8 bases matching TRBD1. The CDR3 has 14 residues. Germline lookup yields CDR1 MDHEN and CDR2 SYDVKM. With 5 bases clipped from V and 11 bases from J, the junction kept 11 bases outside the gene matches. This chain's CDR3 is CASSAGQGRSAQHF. In DNA form, the CDR3 reads TGTGCCAGCAGTGCCGGACAGGGCCGATCCGCCCAGCATTTT.

CDR3 region: CASSIGLRGNTEAFF. The CDR3 DNA reads as TGTGCCAGTAGTATTGGGCTCAGGGGGAACACTGAAGCTTTCTTT. V and J are TRBV19 and TRBJ1-1, with D possibly matching TRBD1 (6 bases). The CDR3 covers 15 residues. Germline V gene lookup returns CDR1 LNHDA and CDR2 SQIVND (reference sequence). The germline V and J ends were trimmed by 3 bases and 1 base, with 12 bases remaining between them.

V gene TRBV7-2 combines with J gene TRBJ2-3, with 8 bases that match TRBD2. In germline, CDR1 is SGHTA, CDR2 FQGNSA. V dropped 1 base and J dropped 6; count of bases not matched to a gene: 12. The CDR3 consists of 17 residues. In DNA form, the CDR3 reads TGTGCCAGCAGCTTAGGTCCCCAAGAGCGGGGGAGGGATACGCAGTATTTT. Translating gives CASSLGPQERGRDTQYF.

The gene calls are TRBV28 and TRBJ2-6, with D possibly matching TRBD1 (5 bases). V lost 4 bases and J lost 1, with 11 bases in between. The CDR3 extends over 16 amino acids. The germline V gene encodes CDR1 MDHEN and CDR2 SYDVKM. As DNA, the CDR3 is TGTGCCAGCAGTTCCGCAGACAGTTCTGGGGCCAACGTCCTGACTTTC. Amino acid sequence: CASSSADSSGANVLTF.

The chain combines TRBV20-1 with TRBJ2-5; no definite D call. V was cut by 6 bases and J by 5 bases, with 10 bases left in between. The germline CDR1 and CDR2 sequences are DFQATT and SNEGSKA (reference sequence). CDR3 length: 11 amino acids. The DNA for the CDR3 is TGCAGTGCGAAGCCGTCGGAGACCCAGTACTTC. This translates into CSAKPSETQYF.

Only one count was recorded for this clone. The chain uses TRBV27 and TRBJ1-5; TRBD1 matches at 8 bases. There are 15 residues in the CDR3. The V segment lost 2 bases and the J segment 7 bases; nucleotides outside the gene matches: 7. Germline loops: CDR1 MNHEY, CDR2 SMNVEV (reference sequence). The CDR3 region is CASSLRQGSEQPQHF. Written as DNA, the CDR3 is TGTGCCAGCAGTTTAAGACAGGGGTCAGAACAGCCCCAGCATTTT.

This clone has a single count. V and J are TRBV27 and TRBJ2-3; no reliable D call. Germline assignment: CDR1 MNHEY and CDR2 SMNVEV (reference sequence). V was pared by 4 bases and J by 0 bases, with 5 bases between. The CDR3 is made up of 13 amino acids. The CDR3 coding sequence is TGTGCCAGCAGTTCCCAAAGCACAGATACGCAGTATTTT. This codes for CASSSQSTDTQYF.